This T cell receptor beta chain appears in the sequencing data of a study of glioma-infiltrating T cells (dated by TCRdb to about 2016). About the study as a whole: Low-grade gliomas were represented by WHO grade II oligodendrogliomas or astrocytomas, and glioblastomas were represented by WHO grade IV tumors that were sampled at initial rather than recurrent diagnosis. Dexamethasone was administered to glioma patients for six or fewer days before surgery. Sequencing coverage of about 4- to 11-fold of around 1 million peripheral T cells was targeted for blood libraries. The study sequenced TCR alpha- and beta-chain repertoires from glioma tissue, from non-neoplastic brain tissue and from matched peripheral blood mononuclear cells. To gauge divergence between tissue and blood T-cell populations, every tissue-infiltrating repertoire was compared against the peripheral blood repertoire from the same patient. The paired cohort was made up of three low-grade glioma patients, about 8 primary glioblastoma patients and three non-glioma patients who contributed non-neoplastic brain tissue.

The iRepertoire nested amplicon-rescue multiplex PCR (arm-PCR) platform was used to amplify TCR alpha and beta CDR3 regions from RNA. The input for one-step reverse transcription and amplification was roughly 85-400 ng of tissue mRNA or PBMC total RNA. After bead purification, a secondary multiplex PCR added Illumina adapters, and libraries were gel-purified between 200 and 400 bp. The libraries contained internal 6-nucleotide barcodes that were used for demultiplexing. The libraries were sequenced on an Illumina MiSeq using 2x220 or 2x250 nucleotide paired-end reads. Turning to the authors' computational methods: FLASH 1.2.11 was used to merge paired reads, and BWA-MEM then aligned the reads to the GRCh37 human genome before TRA and TRB reads were extracted. An IMGT-derived reference of cassette sequences and CDR3 motifs, with pseudogenes included, was used for V and J assignment. Reads were translated in three frames, and productive CDR3s were defined as those with a C...FGXG motif and no stop codons. A clonotype was defined as a unique combination of a V-J cassette pair and a CDR3 amino acid sequence. Reads were filtered by Hamming distance, with the threshold set by the sequence error rate of each sample in mapped regions. TCRdb cleaned the public reads at Q25 with fastp, built clones with MiXCR and kept in-frame beta chains. Each CDR3 protein appears once, grouped with its most common genes and DNA. What appears here as the V and J calls and clone size reflects TCRdb's work, not the paper's. This sample is represented by approximately 400,000 distinct CDR3 sequences; around 38% of them were singletons. The ten largest make up around 12% of the sample.

At least ten counts were recorded for this clonotype. The antigen this receptor binds is unknown. No much larger clonotype is one base removed from it; base qualities were not supplied. From the germline V gene (reference sequence), CDR1 is LNHNV and CDR2 is YYDKDF. From the cysteine through the phenylalanine, the CDR3 covers 12 amino acids. The kept DNA is CDR3 alone, 36 bases in frame from the first base. V is reduced by 3 bases and J by 0 bases, leaving a spacing of 3 bases between them. Immediately after resection, surgical brain or tumor specimens were cryofrozen in liquid nitrogen, with peripheral blood cells collected concurrently. The paper's findings and limits, for the study overall: Tissue and blood shared very few CDR3 sequences, a result attributed to high CDR3 diversity and limited sampling. VJ-independent divergence between tissue and blood was found to be below expectation in non-neoplastic patients but above expectation in all gliomas, particularly low-grade gliomas. Patients with low tissue-blood divergence were marked by a signature set of shared blood CDR3 motifs, and this signature set was depleted in highly divergent patients. Group comparisons were based on small numbers of patients: three non-neoplastic, three low-grade glioma and several glioblastoma patients.

The source is a human donor with low-grade glioma or glioblastoma, undergoing nonglioma brain surgery, or in good health (not recorded which). The rearrangement joined TRBV15 to TRBJ2-7; no D segment can be confidently identified. Sequenced input: glioma tissue, nonneoplastic brain tissue, or PBMCs (not recorded which). The CDR3 sequence is CATSRDSYEQYF. The nucleotides read TGTGCCACCAGCAGGGACTCCTACGAGCAGTACTTC.